Sequencing of this TCR beta chain was carried out in a study of T cell responses to AZD1222 COVID-19 vaccine. Whole-study results and caveats: Spike as a whole was targeted by vaccine-associated CD4 TCRs, dominant at 160-218 and 743-854.

Worth noting for this clone: Its matching antigen is unknown.

Repertoires were generated with immunoSEQ multiplex PCR, while TCRdb's copy carries only in-frame clones and drops some. The table records 100,000 to 150,000 clones, 80% to 95% of them present only once. The V end lost 5 bases, the J end lost 2 bases, and 18 bases lay between the germline ends. Germline V gene sequence: CDR1 KGHSH, CDR2 LQKENI. The CDR3 covers 16 residues. This clonotype originated in an adult who received the AZD1222 COVID-19 vaccine. This chain connects TRBV18 to TRBJ1-1, with D perhaps matching TRBD1 (6 bases). This specimen was peripheral blood, taken 28 days after the second AZD1222 dose. The CDR3 sequence is CASSTQGPRGNTEAFF. The DNA for the CDR3 is TGTGCCAGCTCAACCCAAGGACCCAGGGGAAACACTGAAGCTTTCTTT.